This T cell receptor (beta chain) emerged from a study of shared clonotypes between healthy human individuals. The overall study: Aged 18 to 49, the donors were a couple of women and three men. Broader study findings: The sharing of 4% to 5.5% of naive CD4 clonotypes was seen across a few donors.

Only in-frame clones appear in the TCRdb table, and some are missing; sequencing was by immunoSEQ multiplex PCR. The sample shows about 2.4 million clones, more than 85% of them seen only once. For this clone: Its target is unknown.

The CDR3 extends over 16 amino acids. After removal of 5 bases from V and 5 bases from J, the junction contained 14 bases not matched to a gene. The V gene's germline CDR1 is SSHAT and CDR2 FNYEAQ (reference sequence). Those who donated, Caucasian adults without exception, all lived in Nashville, Tennessee. The sequence was obtained from a man aged 18-30 years in good health. Some clones in this sample may be carry-over from other donors' samples. The sequenced material came from naive CD4+ T cells from PBMCs. Described subset: CD45RA+ positively selected. The gene calls are TRBV7-7 and TRBJ2-5, with TRBD2 matching 7 bases. CDR3 DNA: TGTGCCAGCAGCCACCTCAGAGCGGGAAAGGTCGAGACCCAGTACTTC. Encoded protein: CASSHLRAGKVETQYF.